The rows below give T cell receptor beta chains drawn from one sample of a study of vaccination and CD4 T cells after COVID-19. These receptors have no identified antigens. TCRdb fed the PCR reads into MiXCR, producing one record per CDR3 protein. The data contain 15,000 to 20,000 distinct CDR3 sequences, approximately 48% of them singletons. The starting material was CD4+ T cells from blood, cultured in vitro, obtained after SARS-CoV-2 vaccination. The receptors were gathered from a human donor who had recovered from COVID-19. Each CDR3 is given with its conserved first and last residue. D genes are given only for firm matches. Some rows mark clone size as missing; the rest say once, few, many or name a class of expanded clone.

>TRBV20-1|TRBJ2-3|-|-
CSALDPGSSGDTQYF
TGCAGTGCTCTAGATCCGGGATCCTCGGGAGATACGCAGTATTTT
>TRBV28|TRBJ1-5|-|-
CASSLGGPWNSNQPQHF
TGTGCCAGCAGTTTGGGTGGGCCCTGGAATAGCAATCAGCCCCAGCATTTT
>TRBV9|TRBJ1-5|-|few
CASSVEGGAKPQHF
TGTGCCAGCAGCGTAGAAGGGGGGGCGAAGCCCCAGCATTTT
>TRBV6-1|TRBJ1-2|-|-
CASSRPGLRAPYGYTF
TGTGCCAGCAGCCGTCCAGGACTCCGGGCCCCCTATGGCTACACCTTC
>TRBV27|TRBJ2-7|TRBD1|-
CASSLLRPQGYQQYF
TGTGCCAGCAGTCTGCTCCGACCACAGGGGTATCAGCAGTACTTC
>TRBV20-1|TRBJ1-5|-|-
CSARGRDGQPQHF
TGCAGTGCTAGAGGGAGGGACGGACAGCCCCAGCATTTT
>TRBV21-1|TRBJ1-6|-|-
CASSSGAGTGFGSPLHF
TGTGCCAGCAGCTCTGGAGCCGGGACAGGGTTTGGGTCACCCCTCCACTTT
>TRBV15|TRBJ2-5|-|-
CATSRDLGLRETQYF
TGTGCCACCAGCAGAGATCTCGGCCTTAGGGAGACCCAGTACTTC
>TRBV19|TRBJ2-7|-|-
CASSIRSSEQYF
TGTGCCAGTAGTATAAGGAGCAGCGAGCAGTACTTC
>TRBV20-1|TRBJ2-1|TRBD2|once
CSARASGGAGYNEQFF
TGCAGTGCTAGGGCTAGCGGGGGGGCAGGTTACAATGAGCAGTTCTTC
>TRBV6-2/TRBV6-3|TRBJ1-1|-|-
CASSYGVGTEAFF
TGTGCCAGCAGTTACGGGGTGGGGACTGAAGCTTTCTTT
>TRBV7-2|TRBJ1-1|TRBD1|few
CATGTGAPAAFF
TGTGCCACCGGGACAGGGGCGCCGGCGGCTTTCTTT
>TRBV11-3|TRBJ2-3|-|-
CASSLGGIDDTQYF
TGTGCCAGCAGCTTAGGAGGGATCGATGATACGCAGTATTTT
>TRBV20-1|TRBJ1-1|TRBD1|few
CSAPTDRGRTEAFF
TGCAGTGCTCCCACGGACAGGGGCCGGACTGAAGCTTTCTTT
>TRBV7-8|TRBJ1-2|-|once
CASSPHSGGLRGYTF
TGTGCCAGCAGCCCACATTCCGGGGGCTTACGTGGCTACACCTTC
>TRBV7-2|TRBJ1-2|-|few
CASSRSTLMLYGYTF
TGTGCCAGCAGCCGATCGACCCTGATGCTCTATGGCTACACCTTC
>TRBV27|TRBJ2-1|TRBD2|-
CASSLSGTSGIVRNEQFF
TGTGCCAGCAGTTTATCTGGGACTAGCGGGATAGTGAGGAATGAGCAGTTCTTC
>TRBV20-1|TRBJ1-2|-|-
CSARLGGIVEGYTF
TGCAGTGCTAGATTGGGGGGTATAGTTGAAGGCTACACCTTC
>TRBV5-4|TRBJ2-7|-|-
CASSLKVGTDEQYF
TGTGCCAGCAGCTTGAAGGTCGGGACGGACGAGCAGTACTTC
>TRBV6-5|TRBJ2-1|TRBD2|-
CASSYSSGSSYNEQFF
TGTGCCAGCAGTTACTCGAGCGGGAGCTCCTACAATGAGCAGTTCTTC
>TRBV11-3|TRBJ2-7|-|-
CASSPGPGRGLSSYEQYF
TGTGCCAGCAGCCCAGGACCGGGACGGGGGCTGAGCTCCTACGAGCAGTACTTC
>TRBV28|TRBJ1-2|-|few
CASAGGEWNYGYTF
TGTGCCAGCGCGGGGGGGGAGTGGAACTATGGCTACACCTTC
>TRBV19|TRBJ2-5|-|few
CASSIRRTEIQETQYF
TGTGCCAGTAGTATTCGTCGAACAGAGATTCAAGAGACCCAGTACTTC
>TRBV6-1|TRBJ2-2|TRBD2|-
CASKTSGATGELFF
TGTGCCAGCAAAACGAGCGGGGCCACCGGGGAGCTGTTTTTT
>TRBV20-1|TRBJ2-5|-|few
CSARILVSQETQYF
TGCAGTGCTAGAATCCTGGTCTCCCAAGAGACCCAGTACTTC
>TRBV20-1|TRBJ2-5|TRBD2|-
CSAELPGGTPYQETQYF
TGCAGTGCCGAACTTCCGGGGGGAACCCCGTACCAAGAGACCCAGTACTTC
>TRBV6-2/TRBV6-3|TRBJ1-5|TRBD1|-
CASSSSGQGNQPQHF
TGTGCCAGCAGTTCGTCGGGACAGGGAAATCAGCCCCAGCATTTT
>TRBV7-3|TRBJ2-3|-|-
CASSLHRRGGTDTQYF
TGTGCCAGCAGCCTCCACCGCAGGGGAGGCACAGATACGCAGTATTTT
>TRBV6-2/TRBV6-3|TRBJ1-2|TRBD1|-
CASSTGTGYLSGYTF
TGTGCCAGCAGCACCGGGACAGGGTATTTGTCTGGCTACACCTTC
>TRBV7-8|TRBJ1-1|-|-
CASSLAMDTEAFF
TGTGCCAGCAGCTTAGCTATGGACACTGAAGCTTTCTTT
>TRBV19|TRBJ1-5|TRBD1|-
CASSLYPRDRVFNQPQHF
TGTGCCAGTAGTCTCTACCCGAGAGACAGGGTCTTCAATCAGCCCCAGCATTTT
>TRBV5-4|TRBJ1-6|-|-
CASSLSTGGSSPLHF
TGTGCCAGCAGCTTGTCTACAGGAGGGAGTTCACCCCTCCACTTC
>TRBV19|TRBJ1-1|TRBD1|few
CASYPRGRVRGHTEAFF
TGTGCCAGTTACCCACGCGGCAGGGTCAGGGGGCACACTGAAGCTTTCTTT
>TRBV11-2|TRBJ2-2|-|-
CASRYRDTGELFF
TGTGCCAGCAGATACAGGGACACCGGGGAGCTGTTTTTT
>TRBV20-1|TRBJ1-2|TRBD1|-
CSARFGQGEYGYTF
TGCAGTGCTAGGTTTGGACAGGGTGAATATGGCTACACCTTC
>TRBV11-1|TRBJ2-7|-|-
CASSSGLSSSYEQYF
TGTGCCAGCAGCTCGGGACTGTCCAGCTCCTACGAGCAGTACTTC
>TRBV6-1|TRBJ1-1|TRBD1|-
CASTQGVTDTEAFF
TGTGCCAGCACCCAGGGGGTTACGGACACTGAAGCTTTCTTT
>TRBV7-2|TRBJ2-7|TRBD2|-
CASSLGAGAYEQYF
TGTGCCAGCAGCTTAGGAGCGGGGGCCTACGAGCAGTACTTC
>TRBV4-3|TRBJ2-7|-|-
CASSQDEWAFEQYF
TGCGCCAGCAGCCAAGATGAGTGGGCGTTCGAGCAGTACTTC
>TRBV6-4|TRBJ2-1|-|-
CASSAESTRQQFF
TGTGCCAGCAGTGCCGAATCGACTAGACAGCAGTTCTTC
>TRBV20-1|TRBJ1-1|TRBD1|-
CSARDQGQGYRKAFF
TGCAGTGCTAGAGATCAGGGACAGGGCTATAGGAAGGCTTTCTTT